Listed below are T cell receptor beta chains from one sample, sequenced in a study of identifying expanded T cells in peripheral blood. Clones were sequenced by immunoSEQ multiplex PCR, and TCRdb holds only the in-frame ones, with some missing. Of some 120,000 clones listed, roughly 82% are singletons. Sequencing was done on a sample of blood. Receptors were obtained from a person between 18 and 69 years old in good health. Each CDR3 is given with its conserved first and last residue. A D gene is named only where the DNA matches it firmly. The listing skips clone size in some rows; elsewhere it reads once, few, many or a size class.

clone_size	v_call	j_call	d_call	cdr3_nt	cdr3_aa
-	TRBV5-6	TRBJ2-3	TRBD2	TGTGCCAGCAGCTGGACTAGTGCACCTCCCACAGATACGCAGTATTTT	CASSWTSAPPTDTQYF
-	TRBV2	TRBJ2-7	-	TGTGCCAGCTCAAATGAAGGGGTAAAGTACTTC	CASSNEGVKYF
-	TRBV5-1	TRBJ1-1	-	TGCGCCAGCCGCCCCGGAGGGGATGGAGGCACTGAAGCTTTCTTT	CASRPGGDGGTEAFF
-	TRBV6-6	TRBJ1-2	-	TGTGCCAGCAGTTACTACCCTTTGGGTGGCTACACCTTC	CASSYYPLGGYTF
-	TRBV5-1	TRBJ2-7	-	TGCGCCAGCAGCTCAATCACCGGGACCGCCTCGGGCGAGCAGTACTTC	CASSSITGTASGEQYF
-	TRBV4-1	TRBJ2-7	-	TGCGCCAGCAGCCAACTCCAGGGCACCTACGAGCAGTACTTC	CASSQLQGTYEQYF
-	TRBV9	TRBJ2-5	-	TGTGCCAGCAGCGTAACAGGTGCGGAGACCCAGTACTTC	CASSVTGAETQYF
-	TRBV7-6	TRBJ1-6	TRBD1	TGTGCCAGCGCAGTTGGGACAGGGGGACGCAATTCACCCCTCCACTTT	CASAVGTGGRNSPLHF
-	TRBV6-1	TRBJ2-2	TRBD2	TGTGCCAGCAACGGGGGGGCGGGCACCGGGGAGCTGTTTTTT	CASNGGAGTGELFF
-	TRBV4-1	TRBJ1-1	TRBD1	TGCGCCAGCAGCCAAGATCGACAGGGAGACACTGAAGCTTTCTTT	CASSQDRQGDTEAFF
-	TRBV7-9	TRBJ1-2	-	TGTGCCAGCAGCTTTGGAGGGGGGCTGGATTATGGCTACACCTTC	CASSFGGGLDYGYTF
few	TRBV6-6	TRBJ1-5	TRBD1	TGTGCCAGCACGGGACAGGGCAATCAGCCCCAGCATTTT	CASTGQGNQPQHF
-	TRBV7-2	TRBJ2-2	-	TGTGCCGAAGGAGGCGGGGAGCTGTTTTTT	CAEGGGELFF
-	TRBV5-1	TRBJ2-7	TRBD1	TGCGCCAGCAGCCAAGGGACAGGGGGCGAGCAGTACTTC	CASSQGTGGEQYF
-	TRBV25-1	TRBJ1-5	-	TGTGCCAGCAGTGGGAGGGGTGGCAATCAGCCCCAGCATTTT	CASSGRGGNQPQHF
-	TRBV6-5	TRBJ2-3	-	TGTGCCAGCAGTCCAGGGAGGTTGGGGACAGATACGCAGTATTTT	CASSPGRLGTDTQYF
-	TRBV6-1	TRBJ1-5	-	TGTGCCAGCACCGAACGGCTTAGGGGCAATCAGCCCCAGCATTTT	CASTERLRGNQPQHF
-	TRBV7-9	TRBJ2-1	-	TGTGCCAGCAGCTACATATACAATGAGCAGTTCTTC	CASSYIYNEQFF
-	TRBV4-1	TRBJ2-3	TRBD1	TGCGCCACGGGGCCAAGAGCCGACCTTAGGACAGGCCTAACAGGCACAGATACGCAGTATTTT	CATGPRADLRTGLTGTDTQYF
-	TRBV7-9	TRBJ1-3	-	TGTGCCAGCAGCTTAGGCACCCTCTCTGGAAACACCATATATTTT	CASSLGTLSGNTIYF
-	TRBV7-2	TRBJ1-4	-	TGTGCCAGCAGCTTAGCGGGTCCTGGCTCTGAAAAACTGTTTTTT	CASSLAGPGSEKLFF
-	TRBV9	TRBJ1-2	-	TGTGCCAGCAGCGTAGGCCCAGGAACGGACTATGGCTACACCTTC	CASSVGPGTDYGYTF
-	TRBV5-1	TRBJ2-3	TRBD1	TGCGCCAGCAGCAGGGGGCATGGGGATACGCAGTATTTT	CASSRGHGDTQYF
-	TRBV29-1	TRBJ2-1	-	TGCAGCGTATCCGGGAATGAGCAGTTCTTC	CSVSGNEQFF
-	TRBV7-9	TRBJ1-5	-	TGTGCCAGCAGCCAGGCCGGGGGGTTAGGCAATCAGCCCCAGCATTTT	CASSQAGGLGNQPQHF
-	TRBV7-2	TRBJ1-1	-	TGTGCCAGCACCCCCCGACGGGGGACTGAAGCTTTCTTT	CASTPRRGTEAFF
few	TRBV7-2	TRBJ1-3	-	TGTGCCAGCAGCCCGCAGGGATCCTCTGGAAACACCATATATTTT	CASSPQGSSGNTIYF
-	TRBV7-9	TRBJ2-7	-	TGTGCCAGCAGCTTAGCTTTGGCCAGTCACGAGCAGTACTTC	CASSLALASHEQYF
-	TRBV7-9	TRBJ1-2	-	TGTGCCAGCAGCATAAACGGCTACACCTTC	CASSINGYTF
-	TRBV5-1	TRBJ1-1	TRBD1	TGCGCCAGCAGCCTAGAGACAGGGCGGACTGAAGCTTTCTTT	CASSLETGRTEAFF
-	TRBV13	TRBJ1-1	-	TGTGCCAGCAGCCTCTTCTTTACTGAAGCTTTCTTT	CASSLFFTEAFF
-	TRBV11-2	TRBJ2-1	-	TGTGCCAGCAGCTTCTACACTGAGCAGTTCTTC	CASSFYTEQFF
-	TRBV7-9	TRBJ2-7	TRBD2	TGTGCCAGCAGCGAGCTGTGGGGGGGAGAGCAGTACTTC	CASSELWGGEQYF
-	TRBV19	TRBJ2-6	-	TGTGCCGGCCGAGGACCCGAGGGGGTCCTGACTTTC	CAGRGPEGVLTF
-	TRBV18	TRBJ2-1	-	TGTGCCAGCTCTCGCGAGACAGGTAGGGATGAGCAGTTCTTC	CASSRETGRDEQFF
-	TRBV14	TRBJ1-3	-	TGTGCCAGCAGCCAAGACCTCTCTGGAAACACCATATATTTT	CASSQDLSGNTIYF
-	TRBV2	TRBJ1-4	-	TGTGCCGGACGGGACACCACAACTAATGAAAAACTGTTTTTT	CAGRDTTTNEKLFF
once	TRBV28	TRBJ2-7	-	TGTGCCAGCAGTTTATGGGGACCCTCCGAGCAGTACTTC	CASSLWGPSEQYF
few	TRBV7-9	TRBJ1-3	-	TGTGCCAGCAGCTCGAATAGAAACACCATATATTTT	CASSSNRNTIYF
-	TRBV6-6	TRBJ1-2	-	TGTGCCAGCAGTTACGCCGGGACAAGGAATGGCTACACCTTC	CASSYAGTRNGYTF
-	TRBV29-1	TRBJ1-1	-	TGCAGCGTTGAAGCCGGCCTAGAAATGCCGAACACTGAAGCTTTCTTT	CSVEAGLEMPNTEAFF
-	TRBV5-1	TRBJ1-1	TRBD1	TGCGCCAGCAGCTTCACCGCAGGGGGGTGGGAAGCTTTCTTT	CASSFTAGGWEAFF
-	TRBV10-3	TRBJ2-1	-	TGTGCCATCAGTCCCGAAAATAGGGGGAATAATGAGCAGTTCTTC	CAISPENRGNNEQFF
-	TRBV9	TRBJ2-5	TRBD2	TGTGCCAGCAGGCGTAGCGGGGGGGCGATGGAGACCCAGTACTTC	CASRRSGGAMETQYF
-	TRBV9	TRBJ2-1	TRBD2	TGTGCCAGCAGCGTAAGCGGGGGGGCAAATGAGCAGTTCTTC	CASSVSGGANEQFF
-	TRBV6-5	TRBJ1-2	TRBD1	TGTGCCAGCAGTTCAGGACAGGCTGCCCGTAATTTCTACACCTTC	CASSSGQAARNFYTF
-	TRBV10-3	TRBJ1-1	-	TGTGCCATCAGTGGGGCTAGGACGGGGAAGAACACTGAAGCTTTCTTT	CAISGARTGKNTEAFF
-	TRBV9	TRBJ2-5	-	TGTGCCAGTTCGCCTAGTCACGGGGCAGAGACCCAGTACTTC	CASSPSHGAETQYF
-	TRBV16	TRBJ1-1	-	TGTGCCAGCAGCGAAATGGGCGGGCCCACTGAAGCTTTCTTT	CASSEMGGPTEAFF
-	TRBV2	TRBJ1-4	-	TGTGCCAGCTTAGGTGAAAAACTGTTTTTT	CASLGEKLFF
-	TRBV7-8	TRBJ2-3	TRBD1	TGTGCCAGCAGCCCTCGGACAGGGACGAGAAACACAGATACGCAGTATTTT	CASSPRTGTRNTDTQYF
-	TRBV29-1	TRBJ1-2	TRBD1	TGCAGCGTTGGGGACAGGGCCAACATCCTCTATGGCTACACCTTC	CSVGDRANILYGYTF
-	TRBV5-6	TRBJ2-2	-	TGTGCCAGCAGCTTGGGTGCAGGGGAGCTGTTTTTT	CASSLGAGELFF